This passage covers 12 T cell receptor beta chains from one sample sequenced in a study of T cell changes during pregnancy in multiple sclerosis (dated by TCRdb to the late 2010s). The library was produced with the immunoSEQ multiplex PCR assay. TCRdb provides this immuneACCESS table in a form limited to in-frame rearrangements. Some clones are lacking; in checked studies, under half of them reflect an unresolved V gene, and why the rest are absent is not known. The sample data list 34,000 or so clones, and roughly nine tenths of these were observed just once. The top ten hold about 10% of the sample. Specimen: CD8+ T cells from peripheral blood mononuclear cells, collected before pregnancy. The receptors originated from a female donor with multiple sclerosis, enrolled in a pregnancy study.

This CDR3 reads CASSLGRGYNEQFF. The DNA for the CDR3 is TGTGCCAGCAGTTTAGGTCGGGGTTACAATGAGCAGTTCTTC. V and J are TRBV27 and TRBJ2-1; the D gene is possibly TRBD2 (5 bases). CDR1 is MNHEY, CDR2 SMNVEV, per germline (reference sequence). V was shortened by 2 bases and J by 4 bases, with 9 bases between the two germline ends. The CDR3 extends over 14 amino acids.

This clone was recorded only once. The chain employs TRBV5-1 and TRBJ1-1, with D unresolved. This CDR3 has 16 residues. Trimming shortened V by 6 bases and J by 0 bases, and 18 bases separated the two germline ends. CDR1 and CDR2 (germline): SGHRS, YFSETQ. The CDR3 sequence is CASNSGIPDLNTEAFF. In nucleotides, the CDR3 is TGCGCCAGCAACAGCGGGATTCCCGATCTGAACACTGAAGCTTTCTTT.

The chain has TRBV7-9 and TRBJ1-1; D gene ambiguous. CDR1 and CDR2 (germline): SEHNR, FQNEAQ (reference sequence). This CDR3 comprises 12 residues. The V gene lost 5 bases and the J gene lost 6 bases, with 10 bases spanning the gap. Here the CDR3 DNA reads TGTGCCAGCAGCCCCGCGGGCCCTGAAGCTTTCTTT. Its translation is CASSPAGPEAFF. Full variable domain (missing parts from reference TRBV7-9 and TRBJ1-1): DTGVSQNPRHKITKRGQNVTFRCDPISEHNRLYWYRQTLGQGPEFLTYFQNEAQLEKSRLLSDRFSAERPKGSFSTLEIQRTEQGDSAMYLCASSPAGPEAFFGQGTRLTVV.

The rearrangement links TRBV27 to TRBJ2-1, with D tentatively TRBD1 (6 bases). This CDR3 region has 15 residues. Trimming took off 3 bases at V and 4 bases at J, with 13 bases between the two ends. Germline CDR1 and CDR2: MNHEY and SMNVEV (reference sequence). The CDR3 sequence: CASSFSLDSYNEQFF. The CDR3 coding sequence is TGTGCCAGCAGTTTCTCACTGGACAGTTACAATGAGCAGTTCTTC.

CDR3 in DNA: TGTGCCAGCAGCGTGGACTCCAAAAGTTATGGCTACACCTTC. Residues: CASSVDSKSYGYTF. The chain joins TRBV9 to TRBJ1-2, with D unresolved. Germline loops: CDR1 SGDLS, CDR2 YYNGEE. V lost 2 bases, J lost 5 bases, and 13 bases lay in between. The CDR3 totals 14 residues.

The chain couples TRBV2 to TRBJ2-1, with a weak D call TRBD1 (6 bases). Germline V gives CDR1 SNHLY, CDR2 FYNNEI. V lost 3 bases and J lost 4, with 13 bases in between. This CDR3 comprises 15 residues. CDR3 sequence: CASSDRDRKYNEQFF. The CDR3 nucleotides read TGTGCCAGCAGTGATCGAGACAGGAAGTACAATGAGCAGTTCTTC.

This clone was seen only once. This chain connects TRBV27 to TRBJ1-1; D gene ambiguous. V lost 6 bases and J lost 4, with 15 bases in between. CDR1 MNHEY and CDR2 SMNVEV come from the germline V gene (reference sequence). CDR3 length: 14 residues. This chain's CDR3 is CASSYIAGGTEAFF. DNA of the CDR3: TGTGCCAGCAGCTACATAGCGGGAGGCACTGAAGCTTTCTTT.

The chain combines TRBV27 with TRBJ2-7, with D tentatively TRBD2 (5 bases). CDR1 and CDR2 (germline): MNHEY, SMNVEV (reference sequence). This CDR3 has 12 residues. The ends were cut back, 6 bases at V and 4 bases at J, with 10 bases in the middle. CDR3 sequence (DNA): TGTGCCAGCAGGGGGAGTGGGTACGAGCAGTACTTC. Translation: CASRGSGYEQYF.

V is TRBV5-4 and J is TRBJ1-1; D perhaps matches TRBD1 (5 bases). CDR1 SGHNT and CDR2 YYREEE come from the germline V gene (reference sequence). CDR3 length equals 15 residues. V lost 3 bases to trimming and J lost 5 bases, with 17 bases between them. CDR3 region: CASSSSHGGETEAFF. DNA of the CDR3: TGTGCCAGCAGCTCGTCTCACGGGGGAGAGACTGAAGCTTTCTTT.

V gene TRBV6-6 combines with J gene TRBJ2-5; 10 nucleotides agree with TRBD2. V lost 5 bases and J lost 5; bases outside the gene matches: 8. The CDR3 consists of 15 residues. Germline assignment: CDR1 MNHNY and CDR2 SVGAGI (reference sequence). This chain's CDR3 is CASSAHSSGSETQYF. CDR3 bases: TGTGCCAGCAGTGCCCACTCTAGCGGGAGTGAGACCCAGTACTTC.

J is TRBJ2-7 and V is TRBV13; TRBD1 matches 10 bases. The germline V gene encodes CDR1 PRHDT and CDR2 FYEKMQ (reference sequence). V gave up 5 bases and J gave up 2 bases; unmatched junction bases: 6. The CDR3 is 15 amino acids. The CDR3 bases are TGTGCCAGCAGCGAATCGGGACAGGGGACCTACGAGCAGTACTTC. Protein sequence: CASSESGQGTYEQYF.

The rearrangement links TRBV7-2 to TRBJ2-2; possible D gene TRBD2, 6 bases. Germline V gene data show CDR1 as SGHTA and CDR2 as FQGNSA. V was shortened by 0 bases and J by 13 bases, with 12 bases between the two germline ends. CDR3 length equals 13 residues. CDR3 sequence reads: CASSLAEGKSLFF. CDR3 coding DNA: TGTGCCAGCAGCTTAGCGGAGGGAAAATCGCTGTTTTTT. Using reference TRBV7-2 and TRBJ2-2 for the parts outside the CDR3, the full variable domain is GAGVSQSPSNKVTEKGKDVELRCDPISGHTALYWYRQSLGQGLEFLIYFQGNSAPDKSGLPSDRFSAERTGGSVSTLTIQRTQQEDSAVYLCASSLAEGKSLFFGEGSRLTVL.